Below, one TCR beta chain is given with its context. This record comes from a study of cytomegalovirus exposure and HLA in healthy donors. Primers included in the PCR were 60 Vbeta and 13 Jbeta primers. Assay used: immunoSEQ multiplex PCR; TCRdb lists only in-frame clones, some missing. This table has 70,000 to 95,000 clones, roughly 60% appearing once. Between the trimmed V and J ends, which lost 7 bases and 4 bases, there was a span of 11 bases. The CDR3 loop spans 13 amino acids. From germline, CDR1 is MNHEY and CDR2 SVGAGI. The V gene is TRBV6-5, the J gene TRBJ1-5, with D perhaps matching TRBD1 (6 bases). The TCR was taken from a woman in her thirties in good health and CMV-seropositive. Sequenced material: PBMCs. CDR3 sequence: CASTWGQNQPQHF. As DNA, the CDR3 is TGTGCCAGCACCTGGGGGCAAAATCAGCCCCAGCATTTT.